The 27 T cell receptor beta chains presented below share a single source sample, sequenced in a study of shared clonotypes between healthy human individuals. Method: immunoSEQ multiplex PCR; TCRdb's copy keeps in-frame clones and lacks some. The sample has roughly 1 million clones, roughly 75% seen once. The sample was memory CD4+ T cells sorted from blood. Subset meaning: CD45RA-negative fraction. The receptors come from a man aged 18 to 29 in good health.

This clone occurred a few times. This CDR3 is CASSPYRNTIYF. CDR3 nucleotide sequence: TGTGCCAGCAGCCCCTATAGAAACACCATATATTTT. The J gene is TRBJ1-3, the V gene TRBV11-2; unclear D gene. The V end lost 5 bases, the J end lost 5 bases, and 7 bases lay between the germline ends. CDR1 SGHAT and CDR2 FQNNGV come from the germline V gene. CDR3 length: 12 residues.

CDR3 sequence reads: CASSPRKEWEQYF. The CDR3 nucleotides are TGTGCCAGCAGCCCCAGGAAGGAGTGGGAGCAGTACTTC. The V and J genes are TRBV6-5 and TRBJ2-7; no clear D gene. CDR1 is MNHEY and CDR2 is SVGAGI in the germline V gene. The CDR3 is 13 residues long. The V end lost 6 bases, the J end lost 7 bases, and 16 bases lay between the germline ends.

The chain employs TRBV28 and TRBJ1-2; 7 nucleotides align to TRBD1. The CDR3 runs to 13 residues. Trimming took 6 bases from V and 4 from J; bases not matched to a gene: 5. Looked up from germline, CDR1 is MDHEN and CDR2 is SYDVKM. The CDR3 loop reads CASSSGQPYGYTF. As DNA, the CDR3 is TGTGCCAGCAGCTCGGGACAGCCCTATGGCTACACCTTC.

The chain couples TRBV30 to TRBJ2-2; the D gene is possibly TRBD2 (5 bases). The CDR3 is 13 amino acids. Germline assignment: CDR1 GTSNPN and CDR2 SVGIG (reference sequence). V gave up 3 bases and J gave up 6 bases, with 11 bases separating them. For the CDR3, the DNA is TGTGCCTGGAGCGCCACTAGGGCCGGGGAGCTGTTTTTT. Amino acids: CAWSATRAGELFF.

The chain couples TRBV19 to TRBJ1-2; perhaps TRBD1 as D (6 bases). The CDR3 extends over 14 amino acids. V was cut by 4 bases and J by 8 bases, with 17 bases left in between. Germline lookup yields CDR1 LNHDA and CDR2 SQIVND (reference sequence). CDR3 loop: CASSTTFGGGGYTF. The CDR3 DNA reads TGTGCCAGTAGTACCACCTTCGGGGGCGGAGGCTACACCTTC.

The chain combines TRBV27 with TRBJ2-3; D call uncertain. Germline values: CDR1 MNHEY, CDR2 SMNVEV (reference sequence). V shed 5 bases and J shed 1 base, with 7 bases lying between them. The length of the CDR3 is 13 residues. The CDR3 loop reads CASSLFGTDTQYF. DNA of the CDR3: TGTGCCAGCAGTCTCTTCGGCACAGATACGCAGTATTTT.

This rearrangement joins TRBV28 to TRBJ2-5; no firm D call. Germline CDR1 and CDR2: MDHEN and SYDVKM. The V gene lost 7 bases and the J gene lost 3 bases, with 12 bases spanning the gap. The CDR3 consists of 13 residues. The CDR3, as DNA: TGTGCCAGCACCGACCCGCGGAAAGAGACCCAGTACTTC. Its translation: CASTDPRKETQYF.

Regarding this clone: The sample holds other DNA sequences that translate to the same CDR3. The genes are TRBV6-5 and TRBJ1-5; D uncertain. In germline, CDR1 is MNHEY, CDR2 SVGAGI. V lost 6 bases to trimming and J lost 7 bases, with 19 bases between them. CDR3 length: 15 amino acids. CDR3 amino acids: CASRASMGFGQPQHF. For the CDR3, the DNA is TGTGCCAGCAGGGCGTCGATGGGCTTTGGACAGCCCCAGCATTTT.

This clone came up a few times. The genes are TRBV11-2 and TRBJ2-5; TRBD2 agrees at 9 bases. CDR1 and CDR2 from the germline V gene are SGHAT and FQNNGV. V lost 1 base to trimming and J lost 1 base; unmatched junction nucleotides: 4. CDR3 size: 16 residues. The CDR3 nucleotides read TGTGCCAGCAGCTTAGGAACTAGCGGGTCCCAAGAGACCCAGTACTTC. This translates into CASSLGTSGSQETQYF.

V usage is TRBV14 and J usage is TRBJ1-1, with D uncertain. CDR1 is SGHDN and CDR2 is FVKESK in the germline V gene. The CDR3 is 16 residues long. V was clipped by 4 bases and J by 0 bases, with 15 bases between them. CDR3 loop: CASSPTGSRMNTEAFF. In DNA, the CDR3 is TGTGCCAGCAGCCCGACGGGGAGTAGGATGAACACTGAAGCTTTCTTT.

In DNA, the CDR3 is TGTGCCAGCAGCCGCGGACAGGGGCATCAAGGCTACACCTTC. This gives the protein CASSRGQGHQGYTF. V usage is TRBV11-2 and J usage is TRBJ1-2; TRBD1 matches at 9 bases. V shed 5 bases and J 8 bases; nucleotides not matched to a gene: 9. The CDR3 contains 14 residues. Germline CDR1 and CDR2: SGHAT and FQNNGV.

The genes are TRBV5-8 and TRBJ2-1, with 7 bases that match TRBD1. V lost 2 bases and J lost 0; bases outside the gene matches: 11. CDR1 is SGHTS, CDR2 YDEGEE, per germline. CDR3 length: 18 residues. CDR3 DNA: TGTGCCAGCAGCTTCCGGGACAGAGCAAGGAGCTCCTACAATGAGCAGTTCTTC. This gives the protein CASSFRDRARSSYNEQFF.

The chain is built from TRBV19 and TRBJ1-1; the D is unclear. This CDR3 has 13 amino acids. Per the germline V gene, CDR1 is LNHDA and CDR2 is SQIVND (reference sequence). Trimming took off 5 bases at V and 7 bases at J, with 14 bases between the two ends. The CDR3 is CASSASKPLEAFF. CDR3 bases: TGTGCCAGTAGTGCCTCTAAGCCCCTTGAAGCTTTCTTT.

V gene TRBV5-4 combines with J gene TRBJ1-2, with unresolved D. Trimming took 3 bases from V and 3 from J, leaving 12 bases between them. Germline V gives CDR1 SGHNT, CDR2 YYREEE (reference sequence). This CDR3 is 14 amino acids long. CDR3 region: CASSSPLTDYGYTF. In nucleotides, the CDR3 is TGTGCCAGCAGCTCTCCCTTGACGGACTATGGCTACACCTTC. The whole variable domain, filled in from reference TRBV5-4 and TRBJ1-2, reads ETGVTQSPTHLIKTRGQQVTLRCSSQSGHNTVSWYQQALGQGPQFIFQYYREEENGRGNFPPRFSGLQFPNYSSELNVNALELDDSALYLCASSSPLTDYGYTFGSGTRLTVV.

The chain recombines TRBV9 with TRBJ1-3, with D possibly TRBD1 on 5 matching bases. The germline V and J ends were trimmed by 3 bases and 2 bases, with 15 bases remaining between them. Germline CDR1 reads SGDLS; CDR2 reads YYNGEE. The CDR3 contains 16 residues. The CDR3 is CASSAMGGYTGNTIYF. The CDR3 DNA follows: TGTGCCAGCAGCGCAATGGGGGGGTACACTGGAAACACCATATATTTT.

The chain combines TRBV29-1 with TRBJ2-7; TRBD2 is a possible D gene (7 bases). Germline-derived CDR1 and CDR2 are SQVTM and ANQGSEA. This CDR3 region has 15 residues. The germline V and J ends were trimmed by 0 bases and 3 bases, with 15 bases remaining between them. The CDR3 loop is CSVEDGWGGNYEQYF. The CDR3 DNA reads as TGCAGCGTTGAAGATGGGTGGGGGGGCAACTACGAGCAGTACTTC.

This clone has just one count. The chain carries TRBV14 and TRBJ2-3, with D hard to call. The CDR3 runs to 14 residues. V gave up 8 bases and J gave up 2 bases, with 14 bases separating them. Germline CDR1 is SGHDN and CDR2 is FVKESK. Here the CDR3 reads CASALARPTDTQYF. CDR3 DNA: TGTGCCAGCGCCCTCGCGCGCCCCACAGATACGCAGTATTTT.

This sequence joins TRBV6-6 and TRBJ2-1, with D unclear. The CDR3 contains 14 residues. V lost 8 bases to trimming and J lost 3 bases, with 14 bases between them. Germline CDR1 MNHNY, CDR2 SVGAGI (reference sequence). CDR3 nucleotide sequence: TGTGCCAGCTCCCCCGCTGCAATCTACAATGAGCAGTTCTTC. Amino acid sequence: CASSPAAIYNEQFF.

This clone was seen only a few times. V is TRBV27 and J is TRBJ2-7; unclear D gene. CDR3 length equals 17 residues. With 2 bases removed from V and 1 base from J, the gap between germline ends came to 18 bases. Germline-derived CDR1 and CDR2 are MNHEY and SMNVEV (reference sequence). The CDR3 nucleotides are TGTGCCAGCAGTTTAAGGTTCGGGCACTCAGCTTCCTACGAGCAGTACTTC. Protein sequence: CASSLRFGHSASYEQYF.

The CDR3 DNA follows: TGCGCCAGCAGCTTGACAGGGATTAACACTGAAGCTTTCTTT. Protein: CASSLTGINTEAFF. The genes are TRBV5-1 and TRBJ1-1, with D possibly being TRBD1 (6 bases). V was clipped by 1 base and J by 2 bases, with 9 bases between them. This CDR3 has 14 amino acids. From germline, CDR1 is SGHRS and CDR2 YFSETQ. The variable domain in full, completed from reference TRBV5-1 and TRBJ1-1, reads KAGVTQTPRYLIKTRGQQVTLSCSPISGHRSVSWYQQTPGQGLQFLFEYFSETQRNKGNFPGRFSGRQFSNSRSEMNVSTLELGDSALYLCASSLTGINTEAFFGQGTRLTVV.

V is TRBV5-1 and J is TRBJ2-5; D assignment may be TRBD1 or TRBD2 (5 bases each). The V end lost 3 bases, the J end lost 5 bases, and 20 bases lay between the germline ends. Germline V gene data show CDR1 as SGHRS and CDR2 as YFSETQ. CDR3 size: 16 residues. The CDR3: CASSSQGAGTTETQYF. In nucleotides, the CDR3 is TGCGCCAGCAGCTCCCAAGGGGCAGGGACCACGGAGACCCAGTACTTC. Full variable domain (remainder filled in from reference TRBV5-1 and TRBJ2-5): KAGVTQTPRYLIKTRGQQVTLSCSPISGHRSVSWYQQTPGQGLQFLFEYFSETQRNKGNFPGRFSGRQFSNSRSEMNVSTLELGDSALYLCASSSQGAGTTETQYFGPGTRLLVL.

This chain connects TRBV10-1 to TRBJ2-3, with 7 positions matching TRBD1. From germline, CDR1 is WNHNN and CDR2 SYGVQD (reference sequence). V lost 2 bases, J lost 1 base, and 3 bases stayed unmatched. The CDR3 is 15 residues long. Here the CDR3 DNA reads TGCGCCAGCAGTGAGAGAGGGACAGGCACAGATACGCAGTATTTT. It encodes CASSERGTGTDTQYF.

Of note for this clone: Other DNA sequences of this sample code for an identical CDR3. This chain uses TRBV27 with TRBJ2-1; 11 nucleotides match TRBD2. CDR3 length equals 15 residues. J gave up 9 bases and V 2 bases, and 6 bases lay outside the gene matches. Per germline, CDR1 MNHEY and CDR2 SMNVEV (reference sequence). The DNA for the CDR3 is TGTGCCAGCAGTTTAAGGCTAGCGGGAGGTGGTGAGCAGTTCTTC. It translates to CASSLRLAGGGEQFF.

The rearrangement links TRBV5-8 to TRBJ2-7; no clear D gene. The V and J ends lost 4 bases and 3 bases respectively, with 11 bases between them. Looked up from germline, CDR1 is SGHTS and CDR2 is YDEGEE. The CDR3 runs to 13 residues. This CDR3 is CASSHAKNYEQYF. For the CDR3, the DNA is TGTGCCAGCAGCCACGCTAAGAACTACGAGCAGTACTTC.

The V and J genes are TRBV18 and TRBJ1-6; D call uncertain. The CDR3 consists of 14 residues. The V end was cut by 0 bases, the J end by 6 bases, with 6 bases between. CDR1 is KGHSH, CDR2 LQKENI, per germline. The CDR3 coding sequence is TGTGCCAGCTCACCACCCCTGATTAATTCACCCCTCCACTTT. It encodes CASSPPLINSPLHF. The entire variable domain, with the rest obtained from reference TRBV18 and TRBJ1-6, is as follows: NAGVMQNPRHLVRRRGQEARLRCSPMKGHSHVYWYRQLPEEGLKFMVYLQKENIIDESGMPKERFSAEFPKEGPSILRIQQVVRGDSAAYFCASSPPLINSPLHFGNGTRLTVT.

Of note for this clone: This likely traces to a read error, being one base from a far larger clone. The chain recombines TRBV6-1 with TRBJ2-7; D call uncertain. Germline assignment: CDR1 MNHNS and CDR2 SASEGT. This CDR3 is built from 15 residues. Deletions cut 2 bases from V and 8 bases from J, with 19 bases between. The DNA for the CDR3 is TGTGCCAGCAGTGAAAGTGCCGGTACCCGGTACAAGCAGTACTTC. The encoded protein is CASSESAGTRYKQYF.

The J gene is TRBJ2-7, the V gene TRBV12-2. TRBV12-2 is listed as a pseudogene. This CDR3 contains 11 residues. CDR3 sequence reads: CARRGRDEQYF. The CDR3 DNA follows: TGTGCCAGACGGGGGCGGGACGAGCAGTACTTC.